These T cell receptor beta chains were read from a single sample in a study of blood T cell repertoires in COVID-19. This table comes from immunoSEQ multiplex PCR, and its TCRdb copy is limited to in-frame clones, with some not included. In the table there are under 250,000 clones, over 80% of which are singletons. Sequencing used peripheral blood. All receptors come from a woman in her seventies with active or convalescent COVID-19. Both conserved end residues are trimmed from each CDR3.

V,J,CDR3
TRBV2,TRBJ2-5,ASTTGLQETQY
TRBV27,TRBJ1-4,ASSTTWTGFPKKLF
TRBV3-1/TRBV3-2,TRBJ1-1,ASSLRGGVILNTEAF
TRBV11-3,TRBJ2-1,ASSLAAESSYNEQF
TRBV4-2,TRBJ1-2,ASSQAGREEDGYT
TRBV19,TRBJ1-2,ASSRGLSGYGYT
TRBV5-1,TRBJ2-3,ASTGRSSATLTDTQY
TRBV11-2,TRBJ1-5,ASSPTWDSRNQPQH
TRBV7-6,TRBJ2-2,ASSERANTGELF
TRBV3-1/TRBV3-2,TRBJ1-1,ASSQWGKDTEAF
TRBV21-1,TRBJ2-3,ASSAKGNRGLTDTQY
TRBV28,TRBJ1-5,ASSPRTVYSNQPQH
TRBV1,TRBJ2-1,TSSQETLAGGYNEQF
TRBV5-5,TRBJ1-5,ASSSVTGVGSNQPQH
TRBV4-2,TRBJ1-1,ASSQEGEGLNTEAF
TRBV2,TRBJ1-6,ASSEGRSQNSPLH
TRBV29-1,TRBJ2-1,SGGQANEQF
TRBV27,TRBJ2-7,ASSLFSSPSYEQY
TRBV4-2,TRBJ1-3,ASSQDLLFGNTIY
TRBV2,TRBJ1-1,ASSEEQGGTEAF
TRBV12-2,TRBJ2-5,ASRLLREASGGVYQETQY
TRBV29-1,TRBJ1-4,SVGQGVRGKLF
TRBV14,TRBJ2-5,ASSHGLAVTQETQY
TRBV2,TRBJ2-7,ASSVGTGGGEQY
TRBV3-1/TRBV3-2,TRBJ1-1,ASSQDTGVWNTEAF
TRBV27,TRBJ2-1,ASTPRGSYNEQF
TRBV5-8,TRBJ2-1,ASRSRLETEQF
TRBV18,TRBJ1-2,ASSETGFGYT
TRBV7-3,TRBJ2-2,ASSPPAGDTGELF
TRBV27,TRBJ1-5,ASRHEAYSNQPQH
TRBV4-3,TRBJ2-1,ASSQEPGLVHEQF
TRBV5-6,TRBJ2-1,ASSWGTVNEQF
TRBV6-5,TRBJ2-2,ASRTGALPAGELF
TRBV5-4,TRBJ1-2,ASSAPTGNYGYT
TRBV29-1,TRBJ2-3,SVVEAGGDTQY
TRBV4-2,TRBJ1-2,ASSQDDRGGSVGGYT
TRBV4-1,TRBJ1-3,ASSQDLLWARIRNTIY
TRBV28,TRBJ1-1,ASSLPGHTTEAF
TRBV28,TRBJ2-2,ASSLQGAGELF
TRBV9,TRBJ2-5,ASSTSGRATETQY
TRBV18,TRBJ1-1,ASSRPPPGADTEAF
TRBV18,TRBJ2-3,ASSPLSGVSDTQY